This TCR beta chain was identified in a study of cytomegalovirus exposure and HLA in healthy donors. Study observations and caveats: A few chains linked to CMV were shown in vitro to be specific for CMV antigens.

Here immunoSEQ multiplex PCR was the method, and the copy in TCRdb shows in-frame clones only, minus some. This repertoire shows around 73,000 clones, about 87% found once; its top ten account for 3% to 4%. The ends lost 2 bases at V and 6 bases at J; junction bases unmatched: 3. Germline values: CDR1 SGHAT, CDR2 FQNNGV. The CDR3 consists of 13 residues. A remark on this clone: Its cognate antigen is unknown.

This sequence joins TRBV11-2 and TRBJ2-5, with 7 bases identical to TRBD1. Sample: PBMCs. The sequence was collected from a woman aged 18-29 years in good health and CMV-seropositive. This CDR3 is CASSLQGVQTQYF. The CDR3 nucleotides read TGTGCCAGCAGCTTACAGGGGGTACAGACCCAGTACTTC. The full variable domain, rest sourced from reference TRBV11-2 and TRBJ2-5, is EAGVAQSPRYKIIEKRQSVAFWCNPISGHATLYWYQQILGQGPKLLIQFQNNGVVDDSQLPKDRFSAERLKGVDSTLKIQPAKLEDSAVYLCASSLQGVQTQYFGPGTRLLVL.